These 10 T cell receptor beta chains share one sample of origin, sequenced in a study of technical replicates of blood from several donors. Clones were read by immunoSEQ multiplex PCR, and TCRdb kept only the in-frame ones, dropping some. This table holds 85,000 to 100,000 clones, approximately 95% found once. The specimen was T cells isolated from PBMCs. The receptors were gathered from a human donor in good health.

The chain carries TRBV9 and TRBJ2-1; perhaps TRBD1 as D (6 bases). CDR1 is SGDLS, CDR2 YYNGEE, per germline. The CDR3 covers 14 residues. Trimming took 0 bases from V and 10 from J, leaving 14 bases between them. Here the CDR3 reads CASSVDPTGIEQFF. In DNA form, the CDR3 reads TGTGCCAGCAGCGTAGACCCAACAGGGATCGAGCAGTTCTTC.

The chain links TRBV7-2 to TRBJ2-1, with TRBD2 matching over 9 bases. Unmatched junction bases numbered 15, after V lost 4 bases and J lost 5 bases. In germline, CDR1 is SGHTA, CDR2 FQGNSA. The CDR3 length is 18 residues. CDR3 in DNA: TGTGCCAGCAGCTCGACCAACCCAGCGGGAGGAACAAACAATGAGCAGTTCTTC. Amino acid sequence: CASSSTNPAGGTNNEQFF.

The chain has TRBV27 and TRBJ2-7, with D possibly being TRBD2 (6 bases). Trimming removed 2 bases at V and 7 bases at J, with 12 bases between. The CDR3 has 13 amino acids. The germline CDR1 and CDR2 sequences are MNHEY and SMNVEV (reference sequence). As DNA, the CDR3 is TGTGCCAGCAGTTTAGGGGGGAACCTAGAGCAGTACTTC. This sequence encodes CASSLGGNLEQYF.

The CDR3 DNA is TGCAGCGTGGGACAGGGCCCGAACACTGAAGCTTTCTTT. Translated, it gives CSVGQGPNTEAFF. The V call is TRBV29-1, the J call TRBJ1-1; TRBD1 agrees at 9 bases. V shed 6 bases, J shed 1 base, and the junction held 3 bases outside the gene matches. This CDR3 has 13 amino acids. From germline, CDR1 is SQVTM and CDR2 ANQGSEA.

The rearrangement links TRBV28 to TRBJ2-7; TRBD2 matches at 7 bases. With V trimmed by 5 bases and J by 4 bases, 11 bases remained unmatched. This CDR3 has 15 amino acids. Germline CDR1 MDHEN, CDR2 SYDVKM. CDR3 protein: CASSGGDLAGYEQYF. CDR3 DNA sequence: TGTGCCAGCAGTGGGGGGGACCTAGCCGGGTACGAGCAGTACTTC.

The CDR3 sequence: CASSWDRATDTQYF. In nucleotides, the CDR3 is TGCGCCAGCAGCTGGGACAGGGCAACAGATACGCAGTATTTT. This sequence joins TRBV5-1 and TRBJ2-3, with TRBD1 matching over 9 bases. This CDR3 region has 14 residues. The V gene's germline CDR1 is SGHRS and CDR2 YFSETQ. Trimming removed 3 bases from V and 3 bases from J; junction bases left unmatched: 2.

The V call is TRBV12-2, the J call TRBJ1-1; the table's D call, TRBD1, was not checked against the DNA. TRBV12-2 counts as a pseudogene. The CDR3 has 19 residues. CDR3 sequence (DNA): TGTGCAAGTCGCTTATTTCTGGCAGGGTGGGGGCAGTGGGTCACTGAAGCTTTCTTT. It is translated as CASRLFLAGWGQWVTEAFF.

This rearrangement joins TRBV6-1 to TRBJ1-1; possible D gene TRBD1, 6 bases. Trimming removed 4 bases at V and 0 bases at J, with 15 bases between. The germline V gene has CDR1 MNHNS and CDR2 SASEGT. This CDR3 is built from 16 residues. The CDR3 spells CASSVRGASMNTEAFF. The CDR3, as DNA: TGTGCCAGCAGTGTGCGGGGGGCTAGTATGAACACTGAAGCTTTCTTT.

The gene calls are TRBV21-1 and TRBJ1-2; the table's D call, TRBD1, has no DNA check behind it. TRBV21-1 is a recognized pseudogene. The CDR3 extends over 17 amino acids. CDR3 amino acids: CASSTSRPGTEGHGYTF. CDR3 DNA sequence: TGTGCCAGCAGCACGTCCCGTCCGGGGACAGAAGGGCATGGCTACACCTTC.

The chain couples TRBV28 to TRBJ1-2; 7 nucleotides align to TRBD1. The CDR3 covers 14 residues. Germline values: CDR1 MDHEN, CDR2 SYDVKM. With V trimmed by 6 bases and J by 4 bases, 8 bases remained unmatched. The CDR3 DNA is TGTGCCAGCAGCCTAGGGTACAGGGGCTATGGCTACACCTTC. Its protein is CASSLGYRGYGYTF.